The 5 T cell receptor beta chains in this list originate from one sample, sequenced in a study of human T cells and chemical hapten exposure. Time point described: pre-sensitization, week 0. Treatment indicated: therapeutic diphenylcyclopropenone sensitization with weekly scalp DPC. Via MiXCR, TCRdb re-called the RACE reads, giving one row per CDR3 protein. This sample has more than 250,000 distinct CDR3 sequences, with over 8% found just once. The sequences come from whole blood, collected in connection with sensitization to the hapten diphenylcyclopropenone (DPC). These receptors came from a woman aged 40 to 49 with alopecia areata. Some clones in this sample may be carry-over from other donors' samples.

The J gene is TRBJ1-3, the V gene TRBV7-2; D is uncertain. With 1 base removed from V and 0 bases from J, the gap between germline ends came to 4 bases. CDR3 length: 14 amino acids. Germline-derived CDR1 and CDR2 are SGHTA and FQGNSA. This chain's CDR3 is CASSLVLSGNTIYF. DNA of the CDR3: TGTGCCAGCAGCTTAGTTCTCTCTGGAAACACCATATATTTT.

The chain links TRBV20-1 to TRBJ2-1; D might be TRBD1 or TRBD2, each matching 6 bases. The length of the CDR3 is 14 residues. CDR1 is DFQATT, CDR2 SNEGSKA, per germline (reference sequence). V shed 5 bases and J shed 7 bases, with 18 bases lying between them. CDR3 DNA sequence: TGCAGTGCTCCTCCCCTCGGGGGCAGGAATGAGCAGTTCTTC. Its protein is CSAPPLGGRNEQFF.

This sequence joins TRBV3-1 and TRBJ1-1; 7 nucleotides line up with TRBD1. After removal of 5 bases from V and 1 base from J, the junction contained 4 bases not matched to a gene. Looked up from germline, CDR1 is LGHDT and CDR2 is YNNKEL (reference sequence). CDR3 size: 14 residues. The CDR3 DNA follows: TGTGCCAGCAGCGGGACAGCAGAGAACACTGAAGCTTTCTTT. Encoded protein: CASSGTAENTEAFF.

The chain combines TRBV7-8 with TRBJ2-3; 7 nucleotides align to TRBD1. The CDR3 is made up of 17 amino acids. V lost 5 bases, J lost 2 bases, and 13 bases stayed unmatched. Germline values: CDR1 SGHVS, CDR2 FQNEAQ. CDR3 protein: CASSPRQGKTLTDTQYF. The CDR3 bases are TGTGCCAGCAGCCCCCGACAGGGAAAAACGCTCACAGATACGCAGTATTTT.

This clonotype has just a few counts. V is TRBV20-1 and J is TRBJ2-7; 11 nucleotides match TRBD2. V shed 5 bases and J 2 bases; nucleotides not matched to a gene: 5. The CDR3 is 14 amino acids. Germline V gene lookup returns CDR1 DFQATT and CDR2 SNEGSKA (reference sequence). The CDR3 DNA reads as TGCAGTGCTGGGATAGCGGGAGGGGCCTACGAGCAGTACTTC. It specifies CSAGIAGGAYEQYF.